Listed below are T cell receptor beta chains from one sample, sequenced in a study of blood T cell repertoires in COVID-19. The repertoire was sequenced with immunoSEQ multiplex PCR; TCRdb's copy has only in-frame clones and lacks some. The data hold about 33,000 clones, with 85% to 90% observed a single time. The specimen sequenced was peripheral blood. The receptors derive from a human donor in a cohort sampled during active COVID-19. The CDR3 runs from the conserved cysteine through the conserved F or W. The D gene is left open where the match is weak. The size field is filled for only some rows; it gives once, few, many or a size class.

v_gene,j_gene,d_gene,abundance,CDR3aa,CDR3nt
TRBV5-1,TRBJ2-7,TRBD2,-,CASSLEAGGGYEQYF,TGCGCCAGCAGCTTGGAAGCGGGAGGGGGGTACGAGCAGTACTTC
TRBV13,TRBJ2-1,-,few,CASSLTTPGYEQFF,TGTGCCAGCAGCTTAACGACCCCAGGTTATGAGCAGTTCTTC
TRBV4-1,TRBJ1-3,-,-,CASSQEHLSGNTIYF,TGCGCCAGCAGCCAAGAACACCTCTCTGGAAACACCATATATTTT
TRBV7-9,TRBJ2-2,-,-,CASTILEIGAETNTGELFF,TGTGCCAGCACCATTTTGGAGATAGGGGCTGAAACGAACACCGGGGAGCTGTTTTTT
TRBV19,TRBJ1-4,TRBD1,once,CASSIGTGETHLETEKLFF,TGTGCCAGTAGTATAGGGACAGGGGAAACGCACCTCGAGACTGAAAAACTGTTTTTT
TRBV27,TRBJ2-7,TRBD1,-,CASRTFTGGAWAGEQYF,TGTGCCAGCAGGACCTTCACAGGGGGCGCTTGGGCAGGCGAGCAGTACTTC
TRBV6-6,TRBJ2-1,TRBD2,-,CASSRGTSGRGNEQFF,TGTGCCAGCAGCCGCGGGACTAGCGGGAGGGGTAATGAGCAGTTCTTC
TRBV11-2,TRBJ2-7,TRBD2,-,CASSFRLAVGYEQYF,TGTGCCAGCAGCTTTAGACTAGCGGTAGGGTACGAGCAGTACTTC
TRBV28,TRBJ1-6,-,-,CASSPSTGVALHF,TGTGCCAGCAGCCCGAGCACGGGGGTGGCCCTCCACTTT
TRBV20-1,TRBJ2-7,TRBD1,-,CSARGRDRVYF,TGCAGTGCTAGAGGAAGGGACAGGGTGTACTTC
TRBV19,TRBJ2-5,-,-,CASRITQTSMETQYF,TGTGCCAGTAGAATCACTCAAACTAGCATGGAGACCCAGTACTTC
TRBV7-9,TRBJ2-1,-,once,CASSLAINPYAYNEQFF,TGTGCCAGCAGCTTAGCGATCAACCCCTACGCCTACAATGAGCAGTTCTTC
TRBV18,TRBJ1-2,-,-,CASSPPNRDGYGYTF,TGTGCCAGCTCACCACCGAATCGGGATGGCTATGGCTACACCTTC
TRBV2,TRBJ2-1,TRBD2,-,CAIQRGGLGNEQFF,TGTGCCATCCAGCGGGGGGGCCTCGGAAATGAGCAGTTCTTC
TRBV5-1,TRBJ2-3,-,-,CASSLAGRFREWTDTQYF,TGCGCCAGCAGCTTGGCCGGCCGATTCCGGGAGTGGACAGATACGCAGTATTTT
TRBV6-6,TRBJ2-7,TRBD1,-,CASIGQGSYEQYF,TGTGCCAGCATCGGACAGGGGAGCTACGAGCAGTACTTC
TRBV11-2,TRBJ2-7,TRBD1,-,CASTPPGQLYEQYF,TGTGCCAGCACCCCCCCGGGACAGTTATACGAGCAGTACTTC
TRBV6-6,TRBJ1-6,TRBD1,-,CASSLTGVSTALHF,TGTGCCAGCAGTTTAACAGGGGTTTCTACAGCCCTCCACTTT
TRBV7-2,TRBJ1-1,TRBD1,-,CASSLRGQGAGETEAFF,TGTGCCAGCAGCTTAAGGGGACAGGGGGCGGGAGAAACTGAAGCTTTCTTT
TRBV7-3,TRBJ2-5,-,-,CASSLKGETQYF,TGTGCCAGCAGCCTAAAGGGGGAGACCCAGTACTTC
TRBV27,TRBJ2-7,TRBD2,-,CASSLSNYGLAVSYEQYF,TGTGCCAGCAGTTTATCAAATTACGGACTAGCGGTGTCCTACGAGCAGTACTTC
TRBV19,TRBJ2-1,TRBD1,-,CASSGTGRNEQFF,TGTGCCAGTAGCGGGACAGGGAGAAATGAGCAGTTCTTC
TRBV6-1,TRBJ2-3,-,-,CASSESWQTQYF,TGTGCCAGCAGTGAATCCTGGCAAACGCAGTATTTT
TRBV7-9,TRBJ2-7,TRBD1,-,CASSPGTGGYEQYF,TGTGCCAGCAGCCCCGGGACAGGGGGCTACGAGCAGTACTTC
TRBV10-3,TRBJ2-7,-,-,CAISESTGNLHEQYF,TGTGCCATCAGTGAGTCAACAGGGAATCTACACGAGCAGTACTTC
TRBV5-1,TRBJ1-1,TRBD1,-,CASSPQGAHTEAFF,TGCGCCAGCAGCCCACAGGGGGCCCACACTGAAGCTTTCTTT
TRBV7-9,TRBJ2-3,TRBD2,-,CASSLGLAGGNTDTQYF,TGTGCCAGCAGCTTAGGGCTAGCGGGGGGAAACACAGATACGCAGTATTTT
TRBV9,TRBJ1-6,-,-,CASSVALLNSPLHF,TGTGCCAGCAGCGTAGCTTTGTTGAATTCACCCCTCCACTTT
TRBV5-1,TRBJ2-1,-,-,CASSLGSDSSYNEQFF,TGCGCCAGCAGCTTGGGTAGCGATAGCTCCTACAATGAGCAGTTCTTC
TRBV6-5,TRBJ1-1,-,once,CASRPRTEEAFF,TGTGCCAGCAGGCCCCGGACAGAGGAGGCTTTCTTT
TRBV11-3,TRBJ2-3,TRBD2,-,CASSSGKSSGGTDTQYF,TGTGCCAGCAGCTCCGGAAAATCTAGCGGGGGTACAGATACGCAGTATTTT
TRBV19,TRBJ1-5,TRBD1,few,CASNPGTGNYHNQPQHF,TGTGCCAGTAATCCCGGGACAGGGAATTATCACAATCAGCCCCAGCATTTT
TRBV4-1,TRBJ2-7,-,-,CASSPILNSGEQYF,TGCGCCAGCAGCCCCATACTTAACTCAGGGGAGCAGTACTTC
TRBV19,TRBJ1-5,TRBD1,few,CASRSTGGIQPQHF,TGTGCCAGTAGATCGACAGGGGGCATTCAGCCCCAGCATTTT
TRBV9,TRBJ2-1,-,-,CASSVRPGVSYNEQFF,TGTGCCAGCAGCGTGCGACCCGGGGTGAGTTACAATGAGCAGTTCTTC
TRBV9,TRBJ1-2,-,-,CASSVPGNYGYTF,TGTGCCAGCAGCGTCCCAGGGAACTATGGCTACACCTTC
TRBV7-2,TRBJ1-4,-,-,CASSRVATNEKLFF,TGTGCCAGCAGCCGCGTTGCAACTAATGAAAAACTGTTTTTT
TRBV7-3,TRBJ1-6,-,-,CASSRGKDSPLHF,TGTGCCAGCAGCCGAGGGAAGGATTCACCCCTCCACTTT
TRBV5-1,TRBJ2-3,-,once,CASSLSSADTQYF,TGCGCCAGCAGCTTGTCTAGCGCAGATACGCAGTATTTT
TRBV20-1,TRBJ1-1,-,once,CSAFRESEAFF,TGCAGTGCTTTCCGGGAGTCAGAAGCTTTCTTT
TRBV4-1,TRBJ2-3,-,-,CASSQGKTGTDTQYF,TGCGCCAGCAGCCAAGGGAAGACGGGGACAGATACGCAGTATTTT
TRBV3-1/TRBV3-2,TRBJ2-7,TRBD1,-,CASSQEGTDYEQYF,TGTGCCAGCAGCCAAGAAGGGACAGACTACGAGCAGTACTTC
TRBV29-1,TRBJ2-2,-,-,CSVPGPGTGELFF,TGCAGCGTTCCGGGTCCGGGGACCGGGGAGCTGTTTTTT
TRBV6-5,TRBJ2-1,TRBD2,-,CASSYSLAGANEQFF,TGTGCCAGCAGTTACTCTCTAGCGGGAGCAAATGAGCAGTTCTTC
TRBV10-2,TRBJ2-3,TRBD2,-,CASTPGLAGGGADTQYF,TGCGCCAGCACCCCGGGACTAGCGGGGGGTGGGGCAGATACGCAGTATTTT
TRBV19,TRBJ2-1,-,-,CASTMRGFDEQFF,TGTGCCAGTACTATGAGGGGGTTTGATGAGCAGTTCTTC